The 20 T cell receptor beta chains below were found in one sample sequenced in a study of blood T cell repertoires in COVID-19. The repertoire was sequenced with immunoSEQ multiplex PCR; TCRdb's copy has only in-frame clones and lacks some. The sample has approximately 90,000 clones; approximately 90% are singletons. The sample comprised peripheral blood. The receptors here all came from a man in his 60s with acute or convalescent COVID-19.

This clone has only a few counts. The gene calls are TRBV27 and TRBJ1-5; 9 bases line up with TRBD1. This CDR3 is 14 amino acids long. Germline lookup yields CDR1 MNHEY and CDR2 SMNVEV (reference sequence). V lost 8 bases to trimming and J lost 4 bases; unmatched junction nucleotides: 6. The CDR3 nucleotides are TGTGCCAGCGGACAGGGGATTGGGAATCAGCCCCAGCATTTT. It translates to CASGQGIGNQPQHF.

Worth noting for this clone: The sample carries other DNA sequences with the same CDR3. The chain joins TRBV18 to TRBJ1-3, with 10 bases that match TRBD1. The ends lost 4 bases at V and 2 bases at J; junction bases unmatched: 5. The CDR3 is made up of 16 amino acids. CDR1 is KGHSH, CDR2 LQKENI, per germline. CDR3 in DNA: TGTGCCAGCTCACAACCGGGACAGGGGACTGGAAACACCATATATTTT. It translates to CASSQPGQGTGNTIYF.

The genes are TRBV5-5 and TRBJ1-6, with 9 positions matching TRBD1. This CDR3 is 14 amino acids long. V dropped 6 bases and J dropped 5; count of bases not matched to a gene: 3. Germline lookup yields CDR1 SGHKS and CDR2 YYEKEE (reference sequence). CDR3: CASNNRGHNSPLHF. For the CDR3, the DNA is TGTGCCAGCAATAACAGGGGGCATAATTCACCCCTCCACTTT. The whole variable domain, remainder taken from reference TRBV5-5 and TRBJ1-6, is DAGVTQSPTHLIKTRGQQVTLRCSPISGHKSVSWYQQVLGQGPQFIFQYYEKEERGRGNFPDRFSARQFPNYSSELNVNALLLGDSALYLCASNNRGHNSPLHFGNGTRLTVT.

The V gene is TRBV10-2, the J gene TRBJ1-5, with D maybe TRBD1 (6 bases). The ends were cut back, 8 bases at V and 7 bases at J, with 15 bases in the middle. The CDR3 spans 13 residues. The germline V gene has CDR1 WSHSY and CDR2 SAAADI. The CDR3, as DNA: TGCGCCAGCCTCGACAGGTCCGGGCAGCCCCAGCATTTT. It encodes CASLDRSGQPQHF.

The CDR3 sequence is CASSQDYGRAYEQYF. In DNA, the CDR3 is TGTGCCAGCAGCCAAGATTACGGGAGGGCCTACGAGCAGTACTTC. V and J are TRBV4-2 and TRBJ2-7, with TRBD2 identical over 8 bases. The V gene end was trimmed by 0 bases and the J gene end by 2 bases; junction bases not matched to a gene: 3. The CDR3 spans 15 residues. The germline gives CDR1 LGHNA, CDR2 YNFKEQ.

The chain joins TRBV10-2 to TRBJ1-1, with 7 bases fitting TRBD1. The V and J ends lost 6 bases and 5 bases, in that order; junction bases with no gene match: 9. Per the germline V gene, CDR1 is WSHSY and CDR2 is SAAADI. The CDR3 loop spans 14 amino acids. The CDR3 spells CASSIDRVGTEAFF. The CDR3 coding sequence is TGCGCCAGCAGCATAGACAGGGTGGGGACTGAAGCTTTCTTT.

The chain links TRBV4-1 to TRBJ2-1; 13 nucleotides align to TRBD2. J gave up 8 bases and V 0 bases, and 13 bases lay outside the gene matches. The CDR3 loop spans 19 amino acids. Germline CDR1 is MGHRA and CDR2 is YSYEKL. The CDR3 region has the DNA TGCGCCAGCAGCCAAGATCTGAGGACTAGCGGGAGAGGAAGAGATGAGCAGTTCTTC. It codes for CASSQDLRTSGRGRDEQFF.

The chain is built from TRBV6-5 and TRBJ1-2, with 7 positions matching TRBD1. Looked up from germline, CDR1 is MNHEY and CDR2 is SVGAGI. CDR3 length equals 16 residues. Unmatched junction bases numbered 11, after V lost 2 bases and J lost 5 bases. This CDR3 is CASSYMGTAGSYGYTF. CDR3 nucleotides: TGTGCCAGCAGTTACATGGGGACAGCCGGCAGTTATGGCTACACCTTC.

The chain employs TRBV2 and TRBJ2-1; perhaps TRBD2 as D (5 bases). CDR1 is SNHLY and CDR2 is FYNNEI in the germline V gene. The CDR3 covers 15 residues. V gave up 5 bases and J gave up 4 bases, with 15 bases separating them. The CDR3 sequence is CASSSVGWTYNEQFF. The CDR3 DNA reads TGTGCCAGCAGTAGCGTGGGATGGACTTACAATGAGCAGTTCTTC.

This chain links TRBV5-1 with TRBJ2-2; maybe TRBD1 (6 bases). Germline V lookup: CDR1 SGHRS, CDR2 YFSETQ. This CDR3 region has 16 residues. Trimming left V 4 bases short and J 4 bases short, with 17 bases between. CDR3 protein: CASSLLQGQATGELFF. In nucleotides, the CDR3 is TGCGCCAGCAGCCTACTACAGGGCCAGGCCACCGGGGAGCTGTTTTTT.

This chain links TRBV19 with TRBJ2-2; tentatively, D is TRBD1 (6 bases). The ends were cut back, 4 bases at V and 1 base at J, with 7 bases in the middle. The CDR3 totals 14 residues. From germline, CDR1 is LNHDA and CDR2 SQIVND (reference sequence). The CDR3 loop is CASSTGQNTGELFF. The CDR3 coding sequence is TGTGCCAGTAGTACGGGACAGAACACCGGGGAGCTGTTTTTT.

CDR3 sequence reads: CAWDPSGGNTIYF. CDR3 bases: TGTGCCTGGGATCCCTCGGGAGGAAACACCATATATTTT. The V and J genes are TRBV30 and TRBJ1-3; no reliable D call. CDR1 GTSNPN and CDR2 SVGIG come from the germline V gene (reference sequence). Trimming left V 5 bases short and J 4 bases short, with 12 bases between. This CDR3 has 13 amino acids. The whole variable domain, remainder taken from reference TRBV30 and TRBJ1-3, is SQTIHQWPATLVQPVGSPLSLECTVEGTSNPNLYWYRQAAGRGLQLLFYSVGIGQISSEVPQNLSASRPQDRQFILSSKKLLLSDSGFYLCAWDPSGGNTIYFGEGSWLTVV.

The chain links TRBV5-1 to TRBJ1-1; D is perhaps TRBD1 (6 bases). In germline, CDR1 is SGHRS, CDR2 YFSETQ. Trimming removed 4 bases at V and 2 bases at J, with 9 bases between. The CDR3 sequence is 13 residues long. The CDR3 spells CASSVGHNTEAFF. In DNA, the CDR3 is TGCGCCAGCAGCGTGGGACACAACACTGAAGCTTTCTTT.

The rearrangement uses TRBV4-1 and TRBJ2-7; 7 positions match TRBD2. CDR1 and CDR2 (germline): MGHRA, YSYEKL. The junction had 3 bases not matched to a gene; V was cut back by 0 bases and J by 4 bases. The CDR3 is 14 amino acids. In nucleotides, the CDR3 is TGCGCCAGCAGCCAAGACCGCGGGAGATACGAGCAGTACTTC. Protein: CASSQDRGRYEQYF.

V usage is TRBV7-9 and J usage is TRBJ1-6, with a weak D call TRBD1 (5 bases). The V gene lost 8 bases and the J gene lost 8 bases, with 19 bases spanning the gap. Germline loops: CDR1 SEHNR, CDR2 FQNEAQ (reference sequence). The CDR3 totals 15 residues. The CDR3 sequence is CASRGRDPPYSPLHF. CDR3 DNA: TGTGCCAGCCGAGGGAGGGACCCTCCCTATTCACCCCTCCACTTT.

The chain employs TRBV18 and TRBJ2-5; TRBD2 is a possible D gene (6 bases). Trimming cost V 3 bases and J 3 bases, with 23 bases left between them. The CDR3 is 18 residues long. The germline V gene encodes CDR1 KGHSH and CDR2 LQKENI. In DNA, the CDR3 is TGTGCCAGCTCACCCTCTGGGGGGTACCAGGCGTCTAAAGAGACCCAGTACTTC. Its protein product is CASSPSGGYQASKETQYF.

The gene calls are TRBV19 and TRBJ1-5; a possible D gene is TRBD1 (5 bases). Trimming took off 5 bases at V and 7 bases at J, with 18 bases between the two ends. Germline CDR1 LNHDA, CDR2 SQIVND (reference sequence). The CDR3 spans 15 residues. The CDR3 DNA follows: TGTGCCAGTAGTCCGCCCGGGGGTCCCAGACAGCCCCAGCATTTT. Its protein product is CASSPPGGPRQPQHF.

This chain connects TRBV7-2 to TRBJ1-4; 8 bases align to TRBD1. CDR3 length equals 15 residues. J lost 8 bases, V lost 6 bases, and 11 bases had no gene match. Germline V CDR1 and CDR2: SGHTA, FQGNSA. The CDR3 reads CASSLGAGGGEKLFF. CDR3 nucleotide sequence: TGTGCCAGCAGTCTAGGAGCAGGGGGCGGAGAAAAACTGTTTTTT. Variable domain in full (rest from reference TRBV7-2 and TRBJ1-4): GAGVSQSPSNKVTEKGKDVELRCDPISGHTALYWYRQSLGQGLEFLIYFQGNSAPDKSGLPSDRFSAERTGGSVSTLTIQRTQQEDSAVYLCASSLGAGGGEKLFFGSGTQLSVL.

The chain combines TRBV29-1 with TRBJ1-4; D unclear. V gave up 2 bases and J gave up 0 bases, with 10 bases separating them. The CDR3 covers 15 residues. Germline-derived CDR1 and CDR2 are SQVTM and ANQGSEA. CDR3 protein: CSVESGAATNEKLFF. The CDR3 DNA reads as TGCAGCGTTGAATCAGGTGCCGCAACTAATGAAAAACTGTTTTTT.

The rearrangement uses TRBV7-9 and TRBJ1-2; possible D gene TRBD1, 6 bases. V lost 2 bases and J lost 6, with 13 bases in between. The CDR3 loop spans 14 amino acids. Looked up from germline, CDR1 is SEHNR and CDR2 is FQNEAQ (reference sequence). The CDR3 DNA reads TGTGCCAGCAGCTTACACAGGGAAATCGATGGCTACACCTTC. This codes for CASSLHREIDGYTF.